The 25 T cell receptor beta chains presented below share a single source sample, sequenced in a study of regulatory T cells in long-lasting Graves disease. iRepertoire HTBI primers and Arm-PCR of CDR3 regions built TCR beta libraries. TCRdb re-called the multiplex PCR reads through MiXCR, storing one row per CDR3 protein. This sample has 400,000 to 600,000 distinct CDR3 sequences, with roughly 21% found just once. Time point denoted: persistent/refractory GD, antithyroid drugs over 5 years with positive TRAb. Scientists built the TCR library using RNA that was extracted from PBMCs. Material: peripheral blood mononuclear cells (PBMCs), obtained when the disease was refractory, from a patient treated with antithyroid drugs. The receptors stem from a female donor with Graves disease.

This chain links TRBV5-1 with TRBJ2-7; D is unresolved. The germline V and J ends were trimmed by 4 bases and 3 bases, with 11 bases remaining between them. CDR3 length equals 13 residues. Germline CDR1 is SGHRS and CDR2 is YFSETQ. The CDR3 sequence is CASSISVSYEQYF. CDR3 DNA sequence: TGCGCCAGCAGCATATCGGTTAGCTACGAGCAGTACTTC. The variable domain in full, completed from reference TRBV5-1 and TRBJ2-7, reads KAGVTQTPRYLIKTRGQQVTLSCSPISGHRSVSWYQQTPGQGLQFLFEYFSETQRNKGNFPGRFSGRQFSNSRSEMNVSTLELGDSALYLCASSISVSYEQYFGPGTRLTVT.

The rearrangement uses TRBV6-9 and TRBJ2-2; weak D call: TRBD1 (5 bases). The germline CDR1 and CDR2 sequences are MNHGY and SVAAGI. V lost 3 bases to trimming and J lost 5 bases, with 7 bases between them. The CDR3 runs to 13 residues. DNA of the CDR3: TGTGCCAGCAGTTACCCAGGGACCGGGGAGCTGTTTTTT. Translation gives CASSYPGTGELFF.

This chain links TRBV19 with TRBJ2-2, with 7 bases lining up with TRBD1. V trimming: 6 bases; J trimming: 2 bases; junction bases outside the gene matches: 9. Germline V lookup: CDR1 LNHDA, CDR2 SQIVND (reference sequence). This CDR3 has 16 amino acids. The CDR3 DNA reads TGTGCCAGTAGGACAGGGATTACCGTAAACACCGGGGAGCTGTTTTTT. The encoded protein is CASRTGITVNTGELFF.

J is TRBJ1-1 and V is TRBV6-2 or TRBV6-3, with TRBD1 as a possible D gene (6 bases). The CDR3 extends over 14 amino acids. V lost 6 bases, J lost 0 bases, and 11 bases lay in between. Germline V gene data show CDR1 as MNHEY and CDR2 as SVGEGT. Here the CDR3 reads CASSQGFLNTEAFF. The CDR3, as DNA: TGTGCCAGCAGCCAGGGGTTCCTGAACACTGAAGCTTTCTTT.

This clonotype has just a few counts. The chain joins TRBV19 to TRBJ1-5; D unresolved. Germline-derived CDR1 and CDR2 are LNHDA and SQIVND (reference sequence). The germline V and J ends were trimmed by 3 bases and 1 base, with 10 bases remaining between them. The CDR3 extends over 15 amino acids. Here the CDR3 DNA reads TGTGCCAGTAGTATTTGGGGTGTGAGCAATCAGCCCCAGCATTTT. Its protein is CASSIWGVSNQPQHF.

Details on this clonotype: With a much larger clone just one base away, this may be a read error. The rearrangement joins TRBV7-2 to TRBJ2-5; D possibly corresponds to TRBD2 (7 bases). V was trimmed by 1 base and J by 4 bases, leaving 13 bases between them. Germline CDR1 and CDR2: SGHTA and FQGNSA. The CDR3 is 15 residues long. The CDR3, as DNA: TGTGCCAGCAGCTTAGGCTGGGGGGGGCGAGAGACCCAGTACTTC. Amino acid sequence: CASSLGWGGRETQYF.

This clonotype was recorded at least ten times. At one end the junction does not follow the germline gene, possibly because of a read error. As DNA, the CDR3 is TGCGCCAGCAGCCAGACCGGGACAGTGAACGAGCAGTACTTC. As protein: CASSQTGTVNEQYF. This sequence joins TRBV7-9 and TRBJ2-7; TRBD1 agrees at 7 bases. The CDR3 consists of 14 residues. Looked up from germline, CDR1 is SEHNR and CDR2 is FQNEAQ (reference sequence).

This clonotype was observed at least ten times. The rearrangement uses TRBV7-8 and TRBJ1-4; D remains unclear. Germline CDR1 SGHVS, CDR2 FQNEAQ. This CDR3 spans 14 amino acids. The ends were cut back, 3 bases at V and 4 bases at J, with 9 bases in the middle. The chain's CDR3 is CASSFPNDNEKLFF. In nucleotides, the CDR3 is TGTGCCAGCAGCTTTCCCAACGATAATGAAAAACTGTTTTTT. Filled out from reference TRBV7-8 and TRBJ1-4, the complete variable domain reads GAGVSQSPRYKVAKRGQDVALRCDPISGHVSLFWYQQALGQGPEFLTYFQNEAQLDKSGLPSDRFFAERPEGSVSTLKIQRTQQEDSAVYLCASSFPNDNEKLFFGSGTQLSVL.

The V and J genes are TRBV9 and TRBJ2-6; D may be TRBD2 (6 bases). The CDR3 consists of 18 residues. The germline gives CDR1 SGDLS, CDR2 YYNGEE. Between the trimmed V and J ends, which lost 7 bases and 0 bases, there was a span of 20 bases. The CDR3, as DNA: TGTGCCAGCTCCGCGGGGCGGGGCGGATCCTCTGGGGCCAACGTCCTGACTTTC. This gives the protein CASSAGRGGSSGANVLTF.

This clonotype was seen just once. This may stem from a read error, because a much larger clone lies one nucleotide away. For the CDR3, the DNA is TGTGCCAGCAGCTTAGAATTTAGTCCCAGCCCAGAGACCCGGTACTTC. This sequence encodes CASSLEFSPSPETRYF. The chain is built from TRBV7-9 and TRBJ2-5; D is ambiguous. Germline-derived CDR1 and CDR2 are SEHNR and FQNEAQ (reference sequence). This CDR3 is 16 amino acids long. The entire variable domain, with the rest obtained from reference TRBV7-9 and TRBJ2-5, is as follows: DTGVSQNPRHKITKRGQNVTFRCDPISEHNRLYWYRQTLGQGPEFLTYFQNEAQLEKSRLLSDRFSAERPKGSFSTLEIQRTEQGDSAMYLCASSLEFSPSPETRYFGPGTRLLVL.

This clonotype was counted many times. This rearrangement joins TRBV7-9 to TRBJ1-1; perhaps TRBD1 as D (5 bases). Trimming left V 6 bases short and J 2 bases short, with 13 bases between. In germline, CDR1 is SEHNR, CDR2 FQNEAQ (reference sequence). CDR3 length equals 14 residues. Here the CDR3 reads CASSPEGHNTEAFF. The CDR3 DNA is TGTGCCAGCAGTCCGGAAGGACACAACACTGAAGCTTTCTTT.

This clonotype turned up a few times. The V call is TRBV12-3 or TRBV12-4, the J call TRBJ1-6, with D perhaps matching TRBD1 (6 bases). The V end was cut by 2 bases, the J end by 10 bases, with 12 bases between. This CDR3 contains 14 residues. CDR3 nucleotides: TGTGCCAGCAGTTTATTACAGGGAGGCTCACCCCTCCACTTT. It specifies CASSLLQGGSPLHF.

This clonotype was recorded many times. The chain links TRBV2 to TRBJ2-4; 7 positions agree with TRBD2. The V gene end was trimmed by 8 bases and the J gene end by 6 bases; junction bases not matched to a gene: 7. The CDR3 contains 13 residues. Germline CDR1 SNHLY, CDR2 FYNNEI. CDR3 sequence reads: CASLDPGGNIQYF. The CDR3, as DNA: TGTGCCAGCCTGGACCCGGGGGGAAACATTCAGTACTTC.

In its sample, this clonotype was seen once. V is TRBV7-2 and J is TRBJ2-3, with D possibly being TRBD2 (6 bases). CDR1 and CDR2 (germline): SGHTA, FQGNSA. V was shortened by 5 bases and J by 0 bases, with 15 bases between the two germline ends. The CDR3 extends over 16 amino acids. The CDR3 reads CASSALWGDSTDTQYF. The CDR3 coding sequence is TGTGCCAGCAGCGCCCTCTGGGGGGACAGCACAGATACGCAGTATTTT.

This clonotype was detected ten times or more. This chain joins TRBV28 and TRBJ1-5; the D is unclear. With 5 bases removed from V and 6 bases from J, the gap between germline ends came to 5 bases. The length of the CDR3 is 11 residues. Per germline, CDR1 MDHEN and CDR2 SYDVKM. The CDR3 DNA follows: TGTGCCAGCAGTGGCGTTCAGCCCCAGCATTTT. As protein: CASSGVQPQHF. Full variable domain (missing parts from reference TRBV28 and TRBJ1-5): DVKVTQSSRYLVKRTGEKVFLECVQDMDHENMFWYRQDPGLGLRLIYFSYDVKMKEKGDIPEGYSVSREKKERFSLILESASTNQTSMYLCASSGVQPQHFGDGTRLSIL.

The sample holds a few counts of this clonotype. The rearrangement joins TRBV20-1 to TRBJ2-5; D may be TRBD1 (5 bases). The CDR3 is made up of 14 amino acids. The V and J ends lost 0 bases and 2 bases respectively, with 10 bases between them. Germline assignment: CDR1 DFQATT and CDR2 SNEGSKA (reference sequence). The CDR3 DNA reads TGCAGTGCTAGAGATGACAGAGCGCAAGAGACCCAGTACTTC. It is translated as CSARDDRAQETQYF.

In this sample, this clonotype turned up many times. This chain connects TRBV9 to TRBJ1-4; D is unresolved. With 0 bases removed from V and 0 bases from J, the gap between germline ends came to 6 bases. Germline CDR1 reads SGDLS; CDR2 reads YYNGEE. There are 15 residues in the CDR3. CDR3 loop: CASSVEASTNEKLFF. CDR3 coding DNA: TGTGCCAGCAGCGTAGAGGCATCAACTAATGAAAAACTGTTTTTT.

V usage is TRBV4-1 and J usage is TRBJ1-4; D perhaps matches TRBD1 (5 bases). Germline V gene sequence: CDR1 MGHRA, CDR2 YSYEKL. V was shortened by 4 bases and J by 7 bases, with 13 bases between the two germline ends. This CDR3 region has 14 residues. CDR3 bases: TGCGCCAGCAGCCCAAAGACAGTAGGTGAAAAACTGTTTTTT. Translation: CASSPKTVGEKLFF.

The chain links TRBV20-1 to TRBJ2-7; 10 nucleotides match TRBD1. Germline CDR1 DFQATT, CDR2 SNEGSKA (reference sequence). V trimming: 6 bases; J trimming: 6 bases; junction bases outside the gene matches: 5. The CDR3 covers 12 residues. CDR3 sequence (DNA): TGCAGTGCCAGACAGGGGGCGTGCGAGCAGTACTTC. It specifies CSARQGACEQYF.

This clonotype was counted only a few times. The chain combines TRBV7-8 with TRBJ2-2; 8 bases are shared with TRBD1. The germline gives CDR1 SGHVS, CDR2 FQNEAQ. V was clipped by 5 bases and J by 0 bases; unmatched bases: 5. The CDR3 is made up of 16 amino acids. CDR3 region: CASSPTGGTNTGELFF. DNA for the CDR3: TGTGCCAGCAGCCCAACAGGGGGAACGAACACCGGGGAGCTGTTTTTT.

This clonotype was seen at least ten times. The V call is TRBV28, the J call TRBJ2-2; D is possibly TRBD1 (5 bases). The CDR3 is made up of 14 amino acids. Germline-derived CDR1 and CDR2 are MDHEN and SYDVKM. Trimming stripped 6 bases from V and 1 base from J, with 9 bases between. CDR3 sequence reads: CASRAGRNTGELFF. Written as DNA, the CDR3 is TGTGCCAGCAGGGCAGGGCGGAACACCGGGGAGCTGTTTTTT. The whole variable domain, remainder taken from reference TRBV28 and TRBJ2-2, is DVKVTQSSRYLVKRTGEKVFLECVQDMDHENMFWYRQDPGLGLRLIYFSYDVKMKEKGDIPEGYSVSREKKERFSLILESASTNQTSMYLCASRAGRNTGELFFGEGSRLTVL.

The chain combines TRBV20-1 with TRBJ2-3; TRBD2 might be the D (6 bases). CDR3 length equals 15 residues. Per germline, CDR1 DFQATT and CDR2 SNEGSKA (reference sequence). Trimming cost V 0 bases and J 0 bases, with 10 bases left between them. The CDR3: CSARDGRDSTDTQYF. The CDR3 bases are TGCAGTGCTAGAGATGGGCGGGATAGCACAGATACGCAGTATTTT.

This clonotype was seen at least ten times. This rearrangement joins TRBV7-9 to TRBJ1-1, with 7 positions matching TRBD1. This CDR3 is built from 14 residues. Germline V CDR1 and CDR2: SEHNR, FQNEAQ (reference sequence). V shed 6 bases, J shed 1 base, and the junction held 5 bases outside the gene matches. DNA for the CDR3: TGTGCCAGCAGGGCCACAGGGGCGAACACTGAAGCTTTCTTT. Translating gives CASRATGANTEAFF.

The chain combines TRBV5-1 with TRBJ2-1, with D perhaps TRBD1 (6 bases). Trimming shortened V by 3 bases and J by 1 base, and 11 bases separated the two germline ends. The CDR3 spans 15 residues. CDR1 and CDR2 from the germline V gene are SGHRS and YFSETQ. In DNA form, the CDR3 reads TGCGCCAGCAGCTCCGGGACAATTTCCTACAATGAGCAGTTCTTC. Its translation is CASSSGTISYNEQFF.

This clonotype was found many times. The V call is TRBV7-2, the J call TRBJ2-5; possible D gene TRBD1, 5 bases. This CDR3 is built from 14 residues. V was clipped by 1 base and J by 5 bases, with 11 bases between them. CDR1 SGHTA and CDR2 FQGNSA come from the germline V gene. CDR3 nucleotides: TGTGCCAGCAGCTTAGAGGCAGGGTTGGAGACCCAGTACTTC. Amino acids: CASSLEAGLETQYF.